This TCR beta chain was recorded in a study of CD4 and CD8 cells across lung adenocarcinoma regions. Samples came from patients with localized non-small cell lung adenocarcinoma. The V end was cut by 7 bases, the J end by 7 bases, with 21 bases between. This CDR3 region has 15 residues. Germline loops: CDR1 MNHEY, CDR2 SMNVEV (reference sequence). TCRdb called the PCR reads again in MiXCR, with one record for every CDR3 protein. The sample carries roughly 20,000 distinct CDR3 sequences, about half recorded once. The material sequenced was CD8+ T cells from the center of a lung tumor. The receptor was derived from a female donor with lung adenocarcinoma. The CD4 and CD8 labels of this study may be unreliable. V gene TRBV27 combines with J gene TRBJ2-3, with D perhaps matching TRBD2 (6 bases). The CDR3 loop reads CASKPSVGVRYTQYF. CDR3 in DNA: TGTGCCAGCAAACCTAGCGTTGGAGTTAGGTATACGCAGTATTTT.